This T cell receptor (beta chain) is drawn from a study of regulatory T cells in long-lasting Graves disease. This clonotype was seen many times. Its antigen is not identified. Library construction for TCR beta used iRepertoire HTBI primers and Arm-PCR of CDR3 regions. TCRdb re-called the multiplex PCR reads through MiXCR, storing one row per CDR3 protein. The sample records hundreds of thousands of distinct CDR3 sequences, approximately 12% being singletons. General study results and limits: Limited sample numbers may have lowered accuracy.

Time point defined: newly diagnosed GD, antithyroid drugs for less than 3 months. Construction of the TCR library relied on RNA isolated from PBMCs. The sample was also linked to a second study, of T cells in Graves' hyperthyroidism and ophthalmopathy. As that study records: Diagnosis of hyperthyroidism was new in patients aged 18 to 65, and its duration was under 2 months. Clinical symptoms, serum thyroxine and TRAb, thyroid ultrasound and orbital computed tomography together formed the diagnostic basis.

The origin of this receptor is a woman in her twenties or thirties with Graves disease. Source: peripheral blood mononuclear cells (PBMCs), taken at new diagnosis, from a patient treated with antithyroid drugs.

The CDR3 nucleotides are TGTGCCAGCAGTTACTCTTGGCAGGGGGTGCAGACCCAGTACTTC. Protein: CASSYSWQGVQTQYF. The rearrangement uses TRBV6-5 and TRBJ2-5, with TRBD1 matching over 7 bases. Germline CDR1 and CDR2: MNHEY and SVGAGI. The V gene end was trimmed by 0 bases and the J gene end by 6 bases; junction bases not matched to a gene: 7. CDR3 length: 15 residues.